This TCR beta chain was identified during a study of T cell responses to AZD1222 COVID-19 vaccine. V was shortened by 7 bases and J by 3 bases, with 19 bases between the two germline ends. CDR1 MNHNY and CDR2 SVGAGI come from the germline V gene (reference sequence). This CDR3 region has 16 residues. Repertoires were generated with immunoSEQ multiplex PCR, while TCRdb's copy carries only in-frame clones and drops some. The sample has about 150,000 clones, over 90% seen once. Study-wide results and limits: Only a handful of people who got AZD1222 tested seropositive at baseline. Donors were largely white British and mainly female; clonal diversity was possibly underestimated. Receipt of two AZD1222 doses was followed by a rise in Spike-specific TCR breadth and depth.

This clone was found many times. Antigen: not known. This chain uses TRBV6-6 with TRBJ1-5, with D possibly being TRBD1 (5 bases). The sequences come from peripheral blood, collected 28 days after the second AZD1222 dose. This sequence originates from an adult who received the AZD1222 COVID-19 vaccine. CDR3 amino acids: CASTPGVSEFNQPQHF. The CDR3 coding sequence is TGTGCCAGCACCCCGGGGGTATCCGAATTCAATCAGCCCCAGCATTTT.